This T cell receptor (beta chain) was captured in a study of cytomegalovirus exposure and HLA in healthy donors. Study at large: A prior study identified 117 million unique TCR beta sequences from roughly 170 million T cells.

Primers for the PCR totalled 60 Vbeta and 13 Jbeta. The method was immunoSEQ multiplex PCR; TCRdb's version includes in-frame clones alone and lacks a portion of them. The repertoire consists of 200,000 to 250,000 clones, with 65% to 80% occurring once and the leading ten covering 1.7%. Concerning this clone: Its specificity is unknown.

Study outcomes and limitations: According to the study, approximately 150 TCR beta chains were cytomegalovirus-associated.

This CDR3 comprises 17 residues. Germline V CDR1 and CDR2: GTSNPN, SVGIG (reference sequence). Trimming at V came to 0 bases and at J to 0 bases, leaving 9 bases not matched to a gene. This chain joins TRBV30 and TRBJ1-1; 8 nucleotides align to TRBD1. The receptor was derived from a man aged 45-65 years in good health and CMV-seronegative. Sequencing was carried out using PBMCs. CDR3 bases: TGTGCCTGGAGTGTACGGGGCAGGGGGCGATTGAACACTGAAGCTTTCTTT. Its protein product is CAWSVRGRGRLNTEAFF. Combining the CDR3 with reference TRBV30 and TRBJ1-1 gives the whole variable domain SQTIHQWPATLVQPVGSPLSLECTVEGTSNPNLYWYRQAAGRGLQLLFYSVGIGQISSEVPQNLSASRPQDRQFILSSKKLLLSDSGFYLCAWSVRGRGRLNTEAFFGQGTRLTVV.